This T cell receptor (beta chain) is from a study of long-term antiretroviral therapy in people with HIV. Study-wide findings and caveats: Transplant donor controls retained higher diversity, though diversity increased after ART. Every time point showed a repertoire led by clones expanded before ART.

This CDR3 spans 15 amino acids. Germline CDR1 is MDHEN and CDR2 is SYDVKM. Losses at the gene ends were 4 bases for V and 4 bases for J; bases not matched to a gene: 5. The libraries were made with immunoSEQ v3.0 at survey level. Sequencing aimed to cover about 40,000-55,000 T-cell genomes per sample. The assay was immunoSEQ multiplex PCR, and TCRdb's table has in-frame clones only and misses some. The table has some 19,000 clones, just over 75% seen once. Of note for this clone: Its specificity is unknown.

The chain links TRBV28 to TRBJ2-7, with 12 bases matching TRBD2. The sample consisted of unsorted PBMCs, taken 2.2 years after starting antiretroviral therapy. This receptor was obtained from a man aged 50 to 59 with HIV. CDR3 DNA: TGTGCCAGCAGTTCGTCAACTAGCGGGAGGTACGAGCAGTACTTC. This sequence encodes CASSSSTSGRYEQYF.